The following is a T cell receptor beta chain sequence with its context. The same CDR3 is also encoded by other DNA sequences in this sample. Methods used by the authors: It was from reference gene primer amplification that nucleated cell counts were estimated. Produced via immunoSEQ multiplex PCR; TCRdb's table is partial and in-frame only. V, J and clone size reflect that table, while D and trimming were determined from the DNA. The sample gives approximately 160,000 clones, roughly 84% of which show up once; about 7.8% is in the top ten. The sample belongs to a study of blood T cell repertoires in COVID-19. Study details: T cells, B-cell-depleted T cells, or PBMCs provided the cDNA or gDNA that served as material.

The germline CDR1 and CDR2 sequences are SGHTA and FQGTGA. V lost 1 base and J lost 1; bases outside the gene matches: 5. The CDR3 has 16 residues. The clonotype originates from a woman aged 45 to 65 in a cohort sampled during active or convalescent COVID-19. The specimen sequenced was peripheral blood. V is TRBV7-3 and J is TRBJ2-5; 8 bases agree with TRBD2. The CDR3: CASSLMAGGSQETQYF. The CDR3 DNA sequence: TGTGCCAGCAGCTTAATGGCGGGGGGATCCCAAGAGACCCAGTACTTC.